A single sample is the source of the 21 T cell receptor beta chains below, sequenced in a study of identifying expanded T cells in peripheral blood (dated by TCRdb to about 2019). Library creation used the immunoSEQ multiplex PCR assay. Not all clones reach the TCRdb copy of this immuneACCESS table, which keeps in-frame sequences only. Checked studies attribute under half of the gap to unresolved V genes and leave the rest unexplained. In this sample the table shows some 100,000 clones, about 87% of which occur a single time. The top ten constitute more than 6.5% of the sample. The sequenced sample was blood. These receptors all come from a person aged 18 to 75 in good health.

The genes are TRBV19 and TRBJ2-1; 9 bases agree with TRBD2. The CDR3 totals 18 residues. Trimming at V came to 6 bases and at J to 6 bases, leaving 18 bases not matched to a gene. CDR1 and CDR2 from the germline V gene are LNHDA and SQIVND (reference sequence). In DNA form, the CDR3 reads TGTGCCAGTAGCTCCCTCCAGCGGGGGGCAGCCCTTTCCAATGAGCAGTTCTTC. Translating gives CASSSLQRGAALSNEQFF.

This clone was seen only once. V usage is TRBV2 and J usage is TRBJ2-5; perhaps TRBD2 as D (5 bases). V was clipped by 8 bases and J by 1 base, with 8 bases between them. Germline CDR1 reads SNHLY; CDR2 reads FYNNEI. The CDR3 contains 12 residues. This CDR3 is CASGLAQETQYF. The CDR3 region has the DNA TGTGCCAGCGGGCTAGCCCAAGAGACCCAGTACTTC.

This chain joins TRBV25-1 and TRBJ1-1; D is ambiguous. The CDR3 is 11 amino acids. V was cut by 5 bases and J by 7 bases, with 8 bases left in between. Germline V gene data show CDR1 as MGHDK and CDR2 as SYGVNS. CDR3 loop: CASSHSLEAFF. CDR3 nucleotide sequence: TGTGCCAGCAGTCATTCACTTGAAGCTTTCTTT.

This clone was seen repeatedly, ten times or more. The chain has TRBV11-2 and TRBJ2-6; no definite D call. Germline CDR1 and CDR2: SGHAT and FQNNGV. Trimming cost V 6 bases and J 0 bases, with 21 bases left between them. This CDR3 contains 19 residues. Written as DNA, the CDR3 is TGTGCCAGCAGTCCCGTCATTACTCTTCGCCCCTCTGGGGCCAACGTCCTGACTTTC. It codes for CASSPVITLRPSGANVLTF.

The table lists this clone with a count of one. The chain employs TRBV5-3 and TRBJ1-4; D possibly corresponds to TRBD1 (5 bases). TRBV5-3 is annotated as an ORF whose role is uncertain. This CDR3 has 13 residues. Trimming pared 0 bases from V and 11 bases from J, leaving 11 bases between. The CDR3 DNA reads as TGTGCCAGAAGCTTGGTTGATGGGGGGAAACTGTTTTTT. Amino acid sequence: CARSLVDGGKLFF.

The chain employs TRBV6-5 and TRBJ2-3, with D unclear. The CDR3 is made up of 16 amino acids. The V end lost 2 bases, the J end lost 1 base, and 13 bases lay between the germline ends. The germline V gene has CDR1 MNHEY and CDR2 SVGAGI. CDR3 protein: CASSYIGDSGTDTQYF. CDR3 in DNA: TGTGCCAGCAGTTACATTGGGGATTCCGGCACAGATACGCAGTATTTT.

The chain combines TRBV13 with TRBJ2-7; 7 bases align to TRBD1. Germline V CDR1 and CDR2: PRHDT, FYEKMQ (reference sequence). This CDR3 spans 15 amino acids. V dropped 1 base and J dropped 5; count of bases not matched to a gene: 8. The CDR3, as DNA: TGTGCCAGCAGCTTAGTAGGCCAGACAGGGAACGAGCAGTACTTC. Amino acid sequence: CASSLVGQTGNEQYF.

The V and J genes are TRBV5-4 and TRBJ1-6; no clear D gene. The CDR3 has 16 amino acids. CDR1 is SGHNT, CDR2 YYREEE, per germline (reference sequence). Trimming stripped 0 bases from V and 0 bases from J, with 7 bases between. CDR3 region: CASSLDQSSYNSPLHF. The CDR3 coding sequence is TGTGCCAGCAGCTTGGATCAGAGCTCCTATAATTCACCCCTCCACTTT.

A remark on this clone: At one boundary the junction diverges from the germline segment, which might be a read error. The chain carries TRBV7-2 and TRBJ2-7; no firm D call. This CDR3 contains 13 residues. Germline V gene lookup returns CDR1 SGHTA and CDR2 FQGNSA. In DNA form, the CDR3 reads TGTGCCAGCAGCATAGGTCTTAAGGTAGACATCGCCTTC. Its protein is CASSIGLKVDIAF.

The chain combines TRBV19 with TRBJ2-7, with D perhaps matching TRBD2 (5 bases). Germline CDR1 LNHDA, CDR2 SQIVND (reference sequence). V was trimmed by 8 bases and J by 3 bases, leaving 14 bases between them. CDR3 length equals 13 residues. CDR3 DNA sequence: TGTGCCAGTCACCCTAGAGGGAGCTACGAGCAGTACTTC. Translation gives CASHPRGSYEQYF.

V and J are TRBV11-2 and TRBJ1-6; D possibly corresponds to TRBD1 (5 bases). Trimming left V 5 bases short and J 10 bases short, with 12 bases between. Germline loops: CDR1 SGHAT, CDR2 FQNNGV. This CDR3 is 13 amino acids long. CDR3 in amino acids: CASSPLGGSPLHF. The DNA of the CDR3 is TGTGCCAGCAGCCCCCTCGGGGGATCACCCCTCCACTTT.

The chain employs TRBV6-1 and TRBJ2-7, with D perhaps TRBD1 (6 bases). Germline V gives CDR1 MNHNS, CDR2 SASEGT. V dropped 6 bases and J dropped 0 bases, with 9 bases sitting between them. The CDR3 covers 13 residues. The CDR3 sequence: CASSRDISYEQYF. CDR3 DNA sequence: TGTGCCAGCAGCCGGGACATCTCCTACGAGCAGTACTTC.

The chain has TRBV7-9 and TRBJ2-1, with 10 bases aligning to TRBD2. Germline V gives CDR1 SEHNR, CDR2 FQNEAQ (reference sequence). This CDR3 has 18 residues. The ends lost 4 bases at V and 2 bases at J; junction bases unmatched: 11. The CDR3 bases are TGTGCCAGCAGCTCCACCGGGGGACTAGCGCCCACCTACAATGAGCAGTTCTTC. Translating gives CASSSTGGLAPTYNEQFF. Variable domain in full (rest from reference TRBV7-9 and TRBJ2-1): DTGVSQNPRHKITKRGQNVTFRCDPISEHNRLYWYRQTLGQGPEFLTYFQNEAQLEKSRLLSDRFSAERPKGSFSTLEIQRTEQGDSAMYLCASSSTGGLAPTYNEQFFGPGTRLTVL.

A note on this clone: The sample holds other DNA sequences that translate to the same CDR3. V and J are TRBV19 and TRBJ2-7, with D unclear. Germline V CDR1 and CDR2: LNHDA, SQIVND (reference sequence). Trimming took 5 bases from V and 2 from J, leaving 10 bases between them. This CDR3 region has 13 residues. The CDR3: CASSPTRAYEQYF. CDR3 coding DNA: TGTGCCAGTAGTCCCACCAGAGCCTACGAGCAGTACTTC.

J is TRBJ1-5 and V is TRBV6-1; a weak D match, TRBD1 (5 bases). The CDR3 runs 13 residues. Trimming removed 6 bases from V and 8 bases from J, with 14 bases in between. Germline lookup yields CDR1 MNHNS and CDR2 SASEGT. The CDR3 region has the DNA TGTGCCAGCAGGACTACAGGTGGGGAGCCCCAGCATTTT. Residues: CASRTTGGEPQHF.

The table lists this clone with a count of one. This chain links TRBV6-6 with TRBJ2-3; D unresolved. Germline CDR1 reads MNHNY; CDR2 reads SVGAGI (reference sequence). The CDR3 spans 11 residues. The V end was cut by 9 bases, the J end by 0 bases, with 4 bases between. The CDR3 DNA follows: TGTGCCAGTGTCAGCACAGATACGCAGTATTTT. This codes for CASVSTDTQYF.

This clone occurred a few times. The chain is built from TRBV5-1 and TRBJ1-3; 10 positions agree with TRBD1. The ends lost 4 bases at V and 2 bases at J; junction bases unmatched: 18. The germline gives CDR1 SGHRS, CDR2 YFSETQ. The CDR3 runs 20 residues. This chain's CDR3 is CASSARGGTGAGVTGNTIYF. Here the CDR3 DNA reads TGCGCCAGCAGCGCCAGAGGAGGGACAGGGGCTGGCGTAACTGGAAACACCATATATTTT.

This clone was seen only once. The V gene is TRBV7-9, the J gene TRBJ1-3; possible D gene TRBD1, 5 bases. The CDR3 spans 15 residues. Germline lookup yields CDR1 SEHNR and CDR2 FQNEAQ (reference sequence). V lost 3 bases to trimming and J lost 0 bases, with 9 bases between them. The CDR3 loop reads CASSFRDSSGNTIYF. The CDR3 DNA reads TGTGCCAGCAGCTTCAGGGACTCCTCTGGAAACACCATATATTTT.

The CDR3: CASSSNRDDEAFF. DNA of the CDR3: TGTGCCAGCAGTTCAAACCGGGACGATGAAGCTTTCTTT. The V call is TRBV28, the J call TRBJ1-1; weak D call: TRBD1 (5 bases). The germline V gene encodes CDR1 MDHEN and CDR2 SYDVKM. The ends were cut back, 4 bases at V and 7 bases at J, with 13 bases in the middle. This CDR3 is built from 13 residues. Looking up the rest from reference TRBV28 and TRBJ1-1 gives the full variable domain: DVKVTQSSRYLVKRTGEKVFLECVQDMDHENMFWYRQDPGLGLRLIYFSYDVKMKEKGDIPEGYSVSREKKERFSLILESASTNQTSMYLCASSSNRDDEAFFGQGTRLTVV.

A single count supports this clone. In DNA form, the CDR3 reads TGTGCCAGCAGTCCGTATAGGGGCCCGAATCAGCCCCAGCATTTT. Protein product: CASSPYRGPNQPQHF. This sequence joins TRBV6-5 and TRBJ1-5; tentative D call: TRBD1 (5 bases). The V gene lost 5 bases and the J gene lost 4 bases, with 15 bases spanning the gap. The CDR3 contains 15 residues. Germline V CDR1 and CDR2: MNHEY, SVGAGI.

This chain links TRBV30 with TRBJ1-1, with D hard to call. Germline lookup yields CDR1 GTSNPN and CDR2 SVGIG (reference sequence). CDR3 length: 13 amino acids. The V gene lost 4 bases and the J gene lost 0 bases, with 9 bases spanning the gap. The CDR3 protein is CAWMADMNTEAFF. CDR3 nucleotides: TGTGCCTGGATGGCCGACATGAACACTGAAGCTTTCTTT.